This TCR beta chain is drawn from a study of CD8 T cells in ankylosing spondylitis. This clonotype has ten or more counts. Its antigen is unidentified. Using quantitative 5'-RACE with molecular barcodes, the authors made TCR beta libraries. MiXCR was run by TCRdb on the 5' RACE reads, yielding one entry per CDR3 protein. The data show about 92,000 distinct CDR3 sequences, 8.8% seen once. CDR1 and CDR2 (germline): MDHEN, SYDVKM. CDR3 length: 15 residues. Losses at the gene ends were 6 bases for V and 9 bases for J; bases not matched to a gene: 7. Points from the study as a whole: Significantly higher representation of disease-linked clones was reported for matched ankylosing spondylitis synovial fluid. Earlier reports found some motif variants in synovial fluid and blood in reactive arthritis. Clones linked to disease, bearing a CD8+ phenotype, were relatively rare in peripheral blood.

Material: blood, either unsorted or a sorted T cell fraction (not recorded which). The chain links TRBV28 to TRBJ1-6, with TRBD1 matching over 11 bases. The receptor comes from a male donor with ankylosing spondylitis or in good health (not recorded which). The CDR3 here is CASRGTGTGGSPLHF. DNA for the CDR3: TGTGCCAGCAGAGGAACCGGGACAGGGGGTTCACCCCTCCACTTT.